A single sample gave rise to the 5 T cell receptor beta chains below, sequenced in a study of blood T cell repertoires in COVID-19. Measured with immunoSEQ multiplex PCR; TCRdb has only the in-frame clones, and not every one. The sample contains around 190,000 clones, 70% to 90% of which appear only once. The sample comprised peripheral blood. Receptor source: an elderly woman with acute or convalescent COVID-19.

The chain joins TRBV6-2 or TRBV6-3 to TRBJ2-2; possible D gene TRBD2, 5 bases. The V end lost 0 bases, the J end lost 4 bases, and 6 bases lay between the germline ends. Germline V CDR1 and CDR2: MNHEY, SVGEGT. The CDR3 has 14 amino acids. In DNA, the CDR3 is TGTGCCAGCAGTTACTCGAGGGCCACCGGGGAGCTGTTTTTT. Residues: CASSYSRATGELFF.

This chain joins TRBV28 and TRBJ2-2; TRBD1 might be the D (6 bases). CDR1 and CDR2 (germline): MDHEN, SYDVKM. This CDR3 region has 18 residues. V lost 2 bases to trimming and J lost 6 bases, with 22 bases between them. CDR3 sequence (DNA): TGTGCCAGCAGTTTACCCGTGGGGGCGGGCCTTTTCGCCGGGGAGCTGTTTTTT. Protein product: CASSLPVGAGLFAGELFF.

This chain uses TRBV6-5 with TRBJ2-7; 8 bases are shared with TRBD1. V gave up 6 bases and J gave up 2 bases; unmatched junction bases: 6. Looked up from germline, CDR1 is MNHEY and CDR2 is SVGAGI. The CDR3 has 14 residues. This CDR3 is CASRPTGATYEQYF. CDR3 sequence (DNA): TGTGCCAGCAGACCGACAGGGGCGACCTACGAGCAGTACTTC.

The chain employs TRBV10-3 and TRBJ2-3; D uncertain. The length of the CDR3 is 13 residues. V was shortened by 8 bases and J by 0 bases, with 9 bases between the two germline ends. CDR1 is ENHRY, CDR2 SYGVKD, per germline. The CDR3 sequence is CAIGQDSTDTQYF. CDR3 in DNA: TGTGCCATCGGGCAGGATAGCACAGATACGCAGTATTTT.

The chain is built from TRBV5-4 and TRBJ2-1, with 8 bases fitting TRBD2. Germline V gene sequence: CDR1 SGHNT, CDR2 YYREEE (reference sequence). The CDR3 loop spans 15 amino acids. V lost 1 base and J lost 0; bases outside the gene matches: 0. This chain's CDR3 is CASSLSGSSYNEQFF. CDR3 sequence (DNA): TGTGCCAGCAGCTTGAGCGGGAGCTCCTACAATGAGCAGTTCTTC.